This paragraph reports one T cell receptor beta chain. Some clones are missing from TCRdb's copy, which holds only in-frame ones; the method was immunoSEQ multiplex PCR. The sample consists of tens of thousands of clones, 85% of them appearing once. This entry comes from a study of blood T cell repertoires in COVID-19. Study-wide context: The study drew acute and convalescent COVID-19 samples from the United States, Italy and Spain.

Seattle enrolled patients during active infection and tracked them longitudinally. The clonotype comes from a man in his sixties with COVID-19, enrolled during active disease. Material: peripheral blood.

The CDR3 sequence: CASNRRGVSYNEQFF. In DNA, the CDR3 is TGTGCCAGCAACAGACGGGGAGTCTCCTACAATGAGCAGTTCTTC. The V call is TRBV28, the J call TRBJ2-1; TRBD2 might be the D (5 bases). Trimming shortened V by 7 bases and J by 0 bases, and 13 bases separated the two germline ends. CDR3 size: 15 residues. Germline CDR1 MDHEN, CDR2 SYDVKM.